The 23 T cell receptor beta chains in this list originate from one sample, sequenced in a study of tumour-infiltrating T cells in Burkitt lymphoma. Using immunoSEQ multiplex PCR, the repertoire was profiled, and TCRdb retains in-frame clones only, with some absent. The sample comprises about 10,000 clones, approximately 56% of which are singletons, and approximately 5.6% rests with the top ten. Sample: tumor tissue. The receptors originated from a human donor with diffuse large B-cell lymphoma.

The CDR3 loop is CASSWRGRDYTF. The CDR3 DNA reads as TGCGCCAGCAGCTGGCGGGGCAGGGACTACACCTTC. The chain combines TRBV5-1 with TRBJ1-2, with D possibly TRBD1 on 5 matching bases. V was cut by 3 bases and J by 10 bases, with 13 bases left in between. Germline V gene sequence: CDR1 SGHRS, CDR2 YFSETQ. This CDR3 contains 12 residues.

The sample holds a few counts of this clone. This sequence joins TRBV7-8 and TRBJ2-5, with a tentative D call TRBD2 (7 bases). Germline lookup yields CDR1 SGHVS and CDR2 FQNEAQ. There are 14 residues in the CDR3. The V and J ends lost 2 bases and 7 bases respectively, with 14 bases between them. The CDR3 is CASSLSSGGSTQYF. CDR3 nucleotide sequence: TGTGCCAGCAGCTTATCTTCGGGGGGCTCGACCCAGTACTTC.

This clone was seen only a few times. Relative to the germline gene, one junction end is altered; a read error may explain this. The genes are TRBV6-5 and TRBJ1-1; TRBD1 is a possible D gene (6 bases). Per germline, CDR1 MNHEY and CDR2 SVGAGI. The CDR3 is made up of 13 amino acids. CDR3 nucleotide sequence: TGTGCCAGCAGTTACACAGGGAACACTGAAGCTTGCTTT. Translation: CASSYTGNTEACF.

This chain links TRBV4-2 with TRBJ1-6; D is uncertain. The CDR3 sequence is 13 residues long. CDR1 and CDR2 from the germline V gene are LGHNA and YNFKEQ. Trimming pared 0 bases from V and 10 bases from J, leaving 7 bases between. The CDR3 loop is CASSQDYSSPLHF. The CDR3 DNA reads as TGTGCCAGCAGCCAAGATTACAGCTCACCCCTCCACTTT.

The V and J genes are TRBV6-5 and TRBJ2-7, with D perhaps TRBD1 or TRBD2 (5 bases each). Germline values: CDR1 MNHEY, CDR2 SVGAGI. V was cut by 0 bases and J by 1 base, with 7 bases left in between. The CDR3 extends over 14 amino acids. CDR3 in amino acids: CASSYSRGSYEQYF. DNA for the CDR3: TGTGCCAGCAGTTACTCGAGGGGTTCCTACGAGCAGTACTTC.

This clone is labeled medium-sized. This chain uses TRBV19 with TRBJ2-7; 13 bases match TRBD2. V was clipped by 5 bases and J by 2 bases; unmatched bases: 3. The CDR3 consists of 15 residues. Germline V gene lookup returns CDR1 LNHDA and CDR2 SQIVND (reference sequence). CDR3 loop: CASSVTSGGAYEQYF. The CDR3 DNA reads as TGTGCCAGTAGTGTCACTAGCGGGGGGGCCTACGAGCAGTACTTC.

This clone was counted only a few times. V is TRBV28 and J is TRBJ1-5; perhaps TRBD1 as D (5 bases). Germline V gene lookup returns CDR1 MDHEN and CDR2 SYDVKM. The germline V and J ends were trimmed by 6 bases and 4 bases, with 13 bases remaining between them. CDR3 length equals 14 residues. CDR3 in amino acids: CASSFTQGNQPQHF. The CDR3 DNA is TGTGCCAGCAGCTTTACTCAGGGAAATCAGCCCCAGCATTTT.

The V and J genes are TRBV6-1 and TRBJ2-4; 11 nucleotides agree with TRBD1. CDR1 and CDR2 (germline): MNHNS, SASEGT. This CDR3 region has 14 residues. V was pared by 8 bases and J by 8 bases, with 8 bases of the junction left unmatched. The DNA for the CDR3 is TGTGCCAGCCAAAAGGGACAGGGGGGGGACATTCAGTACTTC. Translated: CASQKGQGGDIQYF.

The chain recombines TRBV5-4 with TRBJ1-1; 7 bases are shared with TRBD1. J lost 1 base, V lost 4 bases, and 4 bases had no gene match. The CDR3 has 14 residues. The V gene's germline CDR1 is SGHNT and CDR2 YYREEE (reference sequence). This CDR3 is CASSRDSSNTEAFF. DNA for the CDR3: TGTGCCAGCAGCCGGGACAGTTCGAACACTGAAGCTTTCTTT.

The chain employs TRBV7-2 and TRBJ2-7; D gene uncertain. The length of the CDR3 is 14 residues. Trimming removed 5 bases at V and 2 bases at J, with 13 bases between. In germline, CDR1 is SGHTA, CDR2 FQGNSA. The CDR3 DNA sequence: TGTGCCAGCAGCCCAACGGTGATCCCCTACGAGCAGTACTTC. Its protein is CASSPTVIPYEQYF.

The chain employs TRBV2 and TRBJ2-1; maybe TRBD1 (6 bases). Germline lookup yields CDR1 SNHLY and CDR2 FYNNEI. This CDR3 has 14 residues. The V end lost 1 base, the J end lost 4 bases, and 8 bases lay between the germline ends. The CDR3 DNA is TGTGCCAGCAGTGAAGGCAGGGGATACAATGAGCAGTTCTTC. Amino acid sequence: CASSEGRGYNEQFF.

The J gene is TRBJ1-6, the V gene TRBV7-3; D may be TRBD1 (5 bases). Germline assignment: CDR1 SGHTA and CDR2 FQGTGA. The CDR3 is made up of 12 amino acids. V was trimmed by 6 bases and J by 13 bases, leaving 13 bases between them. The CDR3 DNA reads as TGTGCCAGCAGGGCGCAGGGTGGGCCCCTCCACTTT. Translation: CASRAQGGPLHF. Combining the CDR3 with reference TRBV7-3 and TRBJ1-6 gives the whole variable domain GAGVSQTPSNKVTEKGKYVELRCDPISGHTALYWYRQSLGQGPEFLIYFQGTGAADDSGLPNDRFFAVRPEGSVSTLKIQRTERGDSAVYLCASRAQGGPLHFGNGTRLTVT.

This clone showed up just once. The V and J genes are TRBV27 and TRBJ1-2; D is undetermined. Trimming shortened V by 6 bases and J by 2 bases, and 13 bases separated the two germline ends. CDR3 length: 14 amino acids. Germline lookup yields CDR1 MNHEY and CDR2 SMNVEV (reference sequence). CDR3 in DNA: TGTGCCAGCAGAGATGCAGAGATGAACTATGGCTACACCTTC. It encodes CASRDAEMNYGYTF.

The chain joins TRBV27 to TRBJ2-7; D possibly uses TRBD1 or TRBD2 (5 bases each). The CDR3 runs to 16 residues. V dropped 2 bases and J dropped 4 bases, with 18 bases sitting between them. Germline assignment: CDR1 MNHEY and CDR2 SMNVEV (reference sequence). DNA for the CDR3: TGTGCCAGCAGTTTAGGGGGTGACGGGCACTTTTACGAGCAGTACTTC. This gives the protein CASSLGGDGHFYEQYF.

V usage is TRBV19 and J usage is TRBJ2-2; D might be TRBD2 (7 bases). Trimming stripped 7 bases from V and 4 bases from J, with 13 bases between. The CDR3 sequence is 14 residues long. In germline, CDR1 is LNHDA, CDR2 SQIVND (reference sequence). This chain's CDR3 is CASTEGGLTGELFF. CDR3 coding DNA: TGTGCCAGTACCGAGGGGGGGCTCACCGGGGAGCTGTTTTTT.

This chain uses TRBV4-1 with TRBJ2-7, with 8 bases identical to TRBD2. CDR3 length: 15 residues. Germline trimming cut 1 base from V and 7 bases from J; bases unmatched to any gene: 9. The germline CDR1 and CDR2 sequences are MGHRA and YSYEKL. CDR3 region: CASSQVAGSDGEQYF. CDR3 DNA: TGCGCCAGCAGCCAAGTAGCGGGGTCGGACGGGGAGCAGTACTTC.

The gene calls are TRBV7-9 and TRBJ1-6; unclear D gene. Trimming pared 5 bases from V and 6 bases from J, leaving 8 bases between. The CDR3 has 13 residues. CDR1 and CDR2 from the germline V gene are SEHNR and FQNEAQ (reference sequence). The CDR3 DNA reads as TGTGCCAGCAGCCCCCTAACTAATTCACCCCTCCACTTT. Translation: CASSPLTNSPLHF.

The chain employs TRBV6-5 and TRBJ2-2, with 8 bases that match TRBD1. Germline V gives CDR1 MNHEY, CDR2 SVGAGI. The CDR3 is 14 amino acids. J was trimmed by 3 bases and V by 7 bases; bases with no gene match: 4. CDR3 loop: CASTLDRDTGELFF. In DNA, the CDR3 is TGTGCCAGCACCTTGGACAGGGACACCGGGGAGCTGTTTTTT.

This sequence joins TRBV19 and TRBJ1-2; TRBD1 might be the D (5 bases). The CDR3 length is 14 residues. The V end was cut by 5 bases, the J end by 4 bases, with 14 bases between. Germline V gives CDR1 LNHDA, CDR2 SQIVND (reference sequence). The DNA for the CDR3 is TGTGCCAGTAGTGCCCGGGGGGGGTTCTATGGCTACACCTTC. It specifies CASSARGGFYGYTF.

This clone was counted a few times. The rearrangement uses TRBV5-4 and TRBJ1-1; 8 positions match TRBD1. The germline gives CDR1 SGHNT, CDR2 YYREEE (reference sequence). With 5 bases clipped from V and 2 bases from J, the junction kept 8 bases outside the gene matches. The CDR3 consists of 15 residues. CDR3 sequence (DNA): TGTGCCAGCAGTTCCGGACAGGGTGGAAACACTGAAGCTTTCTTT. Its translation is CASSSGQGGNTEAFF.

The chain carries TRBV11-1 and TRBJ2-5; 7 positions match TRBD1. V was clipped by 5 bases and J by 2 bases; unmatched bases: 2. Germline V gene lookup returns CDR1 SGHAT and CDR2 FQDESV (reference sequence). The CDR3 length is 13 residues. In DNA, the CDR3 is TGTGCCAGCAGCCTGGACAGGCAAGAGACCCAGTACTTC. This encodes CASSLDRQETQYF.

This clone was recorded a few times. The chain employs TRBV2 and TRBJ1-4, with D maybe TRBD1 (5 bases). This CDR3 has 15 residues. Germline assignment: CDR1 SNHLY and CDR2 FYNNEI. Trimming pared 0 bases from V and 6 bases from J, leaving 11 bases between. The CDR3, as DNA: TGTGCCAGCAGTGAAGCGGGCCAGGGTGATGAAAAACTGTTTTTT. Amino acid sequence: CASSEAGQGDEKLFF.

The gene calls are TRBV4-2 and TRBJ2-7, with 8 bases lining up with TRBD1. Trimming removed 1 base from V and 4 bases from J; junction bases left unmatched: 3. CDR3 length equals 14 residues. CDR1 is LGHNA and CDR2 is YNFKEQ in the germline V gene. The chain's CDR3 is CASSQGTGPYEQYF. For the CDR3, the DNA is TGTGCCAGCAGCCAAGGGACAGGGCCATACGAGCAGTACTTC.